Listed here is a single T cell receptor beta chain. The sample belongs to a study of glioma-infiltrating T cells after dendritic cell vaccination. Repertoires were generated with immunoSEQ multiplex PCR, while TCRdb's copy carries only in-frame clones and drops some. This table holds roughly 80,000 clones, around 87% found once. The time point was: after dendritic cell vaccination, including at tumor progression/relapse. Sequences were derived from blood, sampled after dendritic cell vaccination. This sequence was found in a human donor with glioblastoma.

The DNA of the CDR3 is TGTGCCAGTGGTAGGGGTGACAATCAGCCCCAGCATTTT. Translated, it gives CASGRGDNQPQHF. The chain links TRBV2 to TRBJ1-5, with D possibly being TRBD1 (5 bases). Trimming removed 9 bases from V and 3 bases from J, with 12 bases in between. The length of the CDR3 is 13 residues. The germline V gene encodes CDR1 SNHLY and CDR2 FYNNEI.